This TCR beta chain was observed in a study of B cell selection in AIRE deficiency (dated by TCRdb to between 2017 and 2020). General notes on the study: A comparison of TCRbeta repertoires of sorted blood CD4+ conventional T cells and regulatory T cells was made between AIRE-deficient patients and healthy controls. The TCR-sequenced cohort comprised about five AIRE-deficient APECED patients and about five healthy control donors.

CD4+CD25hiCD127low/negative cells were sorted as the regulatory T cell population. The AIRE-deficient patients had APECED syndrome. Tconv and Treg cells for TCRbeta sequencing were sorted on a FACSAria flow cytometer. The sorted cells were collected in 5-ml round-bottom polystyrene tubes, and the dry cell pellets were frozen at -80 degrees C prior to sequencing. The immunoSEQ platform was used for TCRbeta chain sequencing. Concerning the study's data processing: Tens of thousands of distinct TCRbeta sequences from patients and roughly 9.6x10^4 from healthy donors were obtained from pooled Treg repertoires. Treg TCRbeta sequences found in two or more individuals were defined as public, and these public Treg TCRbeta sequences were then searched for in Tconv repertoires. To test for differences between groups, Mann-Whitney U tests with Bonferroni-Dunn correction were run in GraphPad Prism 7.03. In TCRdb, the immuneACCESS table is reduced to in-frame sequences with V and J assigned. These tables do not hold every clone; where another copy was compared, an unresolved V gene accounts for under half, and the others remain unexplained. That table is the source of V, J and clone size, and D and trimming were worked out from the DNA. The sample table records some 5,000 clones; more than 75% of these occur just once. 2.5% to 3.5% of the sample is in the top ten clones.

At the junction V is shortened by 2 bases and J by 7 bases, with 12 bases in between. The CDR3 holds 13 amino acids from the cysteine to the phenylalanine. The only DNA kept is the CDR3, 39 bases in frame from the first base. From the germline V gene (reference sequence), CDR1 is SEHNR and CDR2 is FQNEAQ. This clone was picked up one time. Its recognized antigen is unknown. Qualities for individual bases were not recorded, and no much larger clone is one base off. Here is what the overall study found, with its caveats: Roughly 32% of the Treg TCRbeta sequences shared among healthy donors were detected in patient Tconv cells, suggesting that Treg-biased clones are diverted into the Tconv compartment. CDR3s were shorter in shared Treg sequences, reflecting a bias toward rearrangements that have few non-templated nucleotide insertions. Of 3,000 to 4,500 shared Treg TCRbeta sequences, under 40% were shared only among healthy donors and less than 10% only among patients, suggesting less efficient Treg selection without AIRE. Only TCRbeta chains were sequenced, and approximately 40% of shared healthy-donor Treg sequences were also present in healthy Tconv cells, possibly due to differing TCRalpha chains. Tconv and Treg cells from AIRE-deficient patients showed TCRBV gene usage, CDR3 length and TCR diversity similar to those of healthy donors.

The chain is assembled from TRBV7-9 and TRBJ2-7; confidence is insufficient to name the D gene. Sample: Tregs sorted from PBMCs. This sequence originates from a human donor with AIRE deficiency. The bases are TGTGCCAGCAGCTTAATTTTGGGTTTGGAGCAGTACTTC. The translation is CASSLILGLEQYF.